The 12 T cell receptor beta chains below were found in one sample sequenced in a study of CD8 T cells in ankylosing spondylitis. TCRdb reprocessed the 5' RACE reads with MiXCR, giving one entry per CDR3 protein. The sample consists of 100,000 to 150,000 distinct CDR3 sequences, roughly an eighth of them appearing once. The specimen was blood, either unsorted or a sorted T cell fraction (not recorded which). The origin of the receptors is a female donor with ankylosing spondylitis or in good health (not recorded which).

The rearrangement links TRBV12-3 or TRBV12-4 to TRBJ2-5; D perhaps matches TRBD1 (6 bases). CDR3 length: 15 amino acids. Trimming removed 5 bases at V and 4 bases at J, with 17 bases between. This chain's CDR3 is CASSPAGESRETQYF. The DNA of the CDR3 is TGTGCCAGCAGTCCAGCAGGGGAATCACGAGAGACCCAGTACTTC.

This rearrangement joins TRBV20-1 to TRBJ2-1; D call uncertain. The germline V gene has CDR1 DFQATT and CDR2 SNEGSKA (reference sequence). V lost 0 bases, J lost 4 bases, and 7 bases lay in between. This CDR3 spans 13 amino acids. The CDR3 is CSARDRAYNEQFF. The CDR3 nucleotides read TGCAGTGCTAGAGATAGGGCTTACAATGAGCAGTTCTTC.

This clonotype was detected only a few times. The chain joins TRBV2 to TRBJ2-2; possibly TRBD2 for D (6 bases). Trimming cost V 8 bases and J 1 base, with 14 bases left between them. In germline, CDR1 is SNHLY, CDR2 FYNNEI. CDR3 length: 15 amino acids. CDR3 amino acids: CASGGPGRNTGELFF. The CDR3 nucleotides read TGTGCCAGCGGGGGTCCCGGGAGGAACACCGGGGAGCTGTTTTTT.

This clonotype was observed many times. The junction does not match germline at one end; this may be a read error. The rearrangement links TRBV15 to TRBJ2-3; TRBD2 matches at 10 bases. The CDR3 consists of 15 residues. The germline V gene has CDR1 LNHNV and CDR2 YYDKDF (reference sequence). The CDR3 here is CATRRGLADTDTQYF. CDR3 in DNA: TGTGCCACCAGGAGAGGACTAGCGGACACAGATACGCAGTATTTT.

This clonotype has just a few counts. For the CDR3, the DNA is TGTGCTAGTGGTTGGGGGGGACAGAAGAACACTGAAGCTTTCTTT. Translating gives CASGWGGQKNTEAFF. The chain recombines TRBV12-5 with TRBJ1-1; 7 nucleotides align to TRBD1. After removal of 4 bases from V and 1 base from J, the junction contained 6 bases not matched to a gene. This CDR3 has 15 amino acids. In germline, CDR1 is LGHNT, CDR2 FRNRAP. The full variable domain, in which reference TRBV12-5 and TRBJ1-1 provide the parts outside the CDR3, is DARVTQTPRHKVTEMGQEVTMRCQPILGHNTVFWYRQTMMQGLELLAYFRNRAPLDDSGMPKDRFSAEMPDATLATLKIQPSEPRDSAVYFCASGWGGQKNTEAFFGQGTRLTVV.

The sample holds a few counts of this clonotype. The CDR3 DNA sequence: TGCGCCAGCAGCCACGGGAACTACGAGCAGTACTTC. This translates into CASSHGNYEQYF. The gene calls are TRBV4-1 and TRBJ2-7; possible D gene TRBD2, 5 bases. CDR1 MGHRA and CDR2 YSYEKL come from the germline V gene. The CDR3 length is 12 residues. The ends were cut back, 3 bases at V and 3 bases at J, with 6 bases in the middle.

This clonotype was seen repeatedly, ten times or more. The chain is built from TRBV9 and TRBJ1-6; D gene uncertain. V was trimmed by 0 bases and J by 14 bases, leaving 12 bases between them. This CDR3 region has 13 residues. The germline V gene has CDR1 SGDLS and CDR2 YYNGEE. The CDR3 loop reads CASSVGLGSTLHF. The CDR3 coding sequence is TGTGCCAGCAGCGTAGGGTTGGGTAGCACCCTCCACTTT.

This CDR3 is CSAPGLAGGAKNIQYF. In DNA form, the CDR3 reads TGCAGTGCTCCGGGACTAGCGGGGGGAGCCAAAAACATTCAGTACTTC. This chain links TRBV20-1 with TRBJ2-4, with 15 bases matching TRBD2. Germline trimming cut 5 bases from V and 0 bases from J; bases unmatched to any gene: 2. CDR3 size: 16 residues. Per germline, CDR1 DFQATT and CDR2 SNEGSKA (reference sequence).

The rearrangement joins TRBV7-3 to TRBJ2-2; D unclear. CDR3 length: 14 amino acids. V lost 1 base to trimming and J lost 6 bases, with 9 bases between them. Germline-derived CDR1 and CDR2 are SGHTA and FQGTGA. CDR3 coding DNA: TGTGCCAGCAGCTTAAGGCCCTCAGCCGGGGAGCTGTTTTTT. Its protein product is CASSLRPSAGELFF.

This chain links TRBV5-1 with TRBJ2-1; tentatively, D is TRBD1 (5 bases). The CDR3 sequence is 16 residues long. Trimming removed 4 bases at V and 8 bases at J, with 22 bases between. The V gene's germline CDR1 is SGHRS and CDR2 YFSETQ. The CDR3 DNA sequence: TGCGCCAGCAGCATTGGGGCCCTGGGGCCGATGGATGAGCAGTTCTTC. Protein product: CASSIGALGPMDEQFF.

This clonotype turned up a few times. The CDR3 sequence is CSVGFVGREGYIQYF. The DNA for the CDR3 is TGCAGCGTTGGATTCGTGGGAAGGGAAGGGTACATTCAGTACTTC. This chain joins TRBV29-1 and TRBJ2-4; no firm D call. Germline V gene data show CDR1 as SQVTM and CDR2 as ANQGSEA. Trimming took 4 bases from V and 8 from J, leaving 21 bases between them. The CDR3 contains 15 residues.

This clonotype has a count of ten or more. J is TRBJ2-7 and V is TRBV29-1; 8 nucleotides match TRBD2. V lost 5 bases and J lost 4; bases outside the gene matches: 7. The CDR3 covers 13 residues. CDR1 is SQVTM, CDR2 ANQGSEA, per germline. The CDR3 sequence is CSVRNGRGYEQYF. The CDR3 DNA reads TGCAGCGTTAGAAACGGGAGGGGGTACGAGCAGTACTTC.